This T cell receptor (beta chain) was captured by sequencing in a study of shared clonotypes between healthy human individuals. The trim removed 6 bases at V and 2 bases at J, leaving 9 bases unmatched. From germline, CDR1 is SGHVS and CDR2 FQNEAQ. The CDR3 spans 16 residues. Measured with immunoSEQ multiplex PCR; TCRdb has only the in-frame clones, and not every one. The table records approximately 2,000,000 clones, under 95% of them present only once. V and J are TRBV7-8 and TRBJ2-7, with 11 bases identical to TRBD2. The source of this sequence is a man between 18 and 35 years old in good health. Some clones in this sample may be carry-over from other donors' samples. The sequenced material came from naive CD4+ T cells from PBMCs. The subset here: CD45RA+ positively selected. DNA for the CDR3: TGTGCCAGCAGTCATAGGACTAGCGGGCCTACCTACGAGCAGTACTTC. Translated: CASSHRTSGPTYEQYF.